This T cell receptor beta chain emerged from a study of spatial heterogeneity in lung cancer. Study as a whole: Available PBMC from follow-up, collected a median of about 2 years after resection, underwent sequencing. Detected sequences consistently included more beta-chain ones than alpha-chain ones.

MiXCR was run by TCRdb on the 5' RACE reads, yielding one entry per CDR3 protein. The sample holds some 41,000 distinct CDR3 sequences, 20% to 25% seen once. Time point specified: blood at routine non-recurrence follow-up after resection. No cell sorting; template was whole RNA from tumor, lung tissue or PBMC. The starting material was PBMCs, obtained at follow-up. The clonotype comes from a female donor with early-stage non-small cell lung cancer.

The CDR3 region has the DNA TGTGCCTGGGGGGGAGCGGGAGGACGCTCCTACAATGAGCAGTTCTTC. It encodes CAWGGAGGRSYNEQFF. The J gene is TRBJ2-1, the V gene TRBV30; 9 bases agree with TRBD2. V was clipped by 5 bases and J by 0 bases; unmatched bases: 8. From germline, CDR1 is GTSNPN and CDR2 SVGIG (reference sequence). The CDR3 extends over 16 amino acids.